This record concerns one TCR beta chain sequence. Germline loops: CDR1 MNHEY, CDR2 SMNVEV (reference sequence). The CDR3 consists of 18 residues. With 2 bases clipped from V and 3 bases from J, the junction kept 11 bases outside the gene matches. This sample stems from a study of T cell clones after liver transplantation. The method was immunoSEQ multiplex PCR; TCRdb's version includes in-frame clones alone and lacks a portion of them. The sample includes roughly 73,000 clones, roughly 80% seen only once; the top ten take roughly 0.54%. The TCR comes from a human donor who received a liver transplant. V usage is TRBV27 and J usage is TRBJ2-1; 9 bases map to TRBD2. The sample was CD4+ T cells from blood, taken before liver transplant. The CDR3 protein is CASSLQGSGTSLYNEQFF. CDR3 sequence (DNA): TGTGCCAGCAGTTTACAAGGTTCCGGGACTAGCCTCTACAATGAGCAGTTCTTC.